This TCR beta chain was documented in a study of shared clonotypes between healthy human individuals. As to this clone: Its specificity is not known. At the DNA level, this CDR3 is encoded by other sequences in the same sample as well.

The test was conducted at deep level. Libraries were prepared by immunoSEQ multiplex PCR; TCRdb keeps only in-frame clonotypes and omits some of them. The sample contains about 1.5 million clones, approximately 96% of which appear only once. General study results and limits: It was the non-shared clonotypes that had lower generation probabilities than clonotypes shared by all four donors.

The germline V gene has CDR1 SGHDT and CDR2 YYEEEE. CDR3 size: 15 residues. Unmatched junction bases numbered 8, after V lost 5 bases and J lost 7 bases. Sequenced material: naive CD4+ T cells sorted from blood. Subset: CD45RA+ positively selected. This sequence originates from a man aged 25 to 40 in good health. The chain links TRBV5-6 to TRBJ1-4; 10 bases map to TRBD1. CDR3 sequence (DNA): TGTGCCAGCAGTGGACGACAGGGGGCCGGTGAAAAACTGTTTTTT. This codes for CASSGRQGAGEKLFF.